The 26 T cell receptor beta chains given below trace back to one sample, sequenced in a study of PD-L1 blockade in urothelial cancer. Repertoires were generated with immunoSEQ multiplex PCR, while TCRdb's copy carries only in-frame clones and drops some. The sample lists tens of thousands of clones; around 82% were seen once. As to time point: pretreatment peripheral blood. This specimen consisted of PBMCs, obtained around atezolizumab (anti-PD-L1) treatment. These receptors were collected from a man aged 55-75 years with urothelial cancer.

This chain joins TRBV5-1 and TRBJ2-5; 10 nucleotides line up with TRBD2. The CDR3 has 15 residues. Germline CDR1 is SGHRS and CDR2 is YFSETQ. V shed 7 bases, J shed 2 bases, and the junction held 8 bases outside the gene matches. The CDR3 reads CASGGTSANQETQYF. CDR3 bases: TGCGCCAGCGGGGGGACTAGCGCCAATCAAGAGACCCAGTACTTC.

In its sample, this clone is medium-sized (0.01 to 0.1%). Additional DNA sequences in this sample encode the identical CDR3. The J gene is TRBJ2-7, the V gene TRBV4-3; D perhaps matches TRBD2 (6 bases). The CDR3 has 14 amino acids. The germline V gene encodes CDR1 LGHNA and CDR2 YSLEER. Trimming took 3 bases from V and 2 from J, leaving 11 bases between them. The CDR3 DNA is TGCGCCAGCAGCCACGGCGGGGCTGCCTACGAGCAGTACTTC. It is translated as CASSHGGAAYEQYF.

This chain uses TRBV7-2 with TRBJ1-6, with D maybe TRBD1 (6 bases). The CDR3 contains 14 residues. V was shortened by 1 base and J by 9 bases, with 10 bases between the two germline ends. Germline V lookup: CDR1 SGHTA, CDR2 FQGNSA. The CDR3, as DNA: TGTGCCAGCAGCTTAGAGCCGACAGGTTCACCCCTCCACTTT. Encoded protein: CASSLEPTGSPLHF.

The chain has TRBV11-2 and TRBJ1-6, with D possibly TRBD1 on 6 matching bases. V lost 5 bases and J 1 base, leaving 12 bases between the germline ends. The germline V gene has CDR1 SGHAT and CDR2 FQNNGV. The CDR3 extends over 16 amino acids. The CDR3 here is CASSHRVGSYNSPLHF. Here the CDR3 DNA reads TGTGCCAGCAGCCACAGGGTGGGGTCCTATAATTCACCCCTCCACTTT.

The chain joins TRBV15 to TRBJ2-3; weak D call: TRBD2 (6 bases). CDR3 size: 14 residues. CDR1 is LNHNV, CDR2 YYDKDF, per germline (reference sequence). Trimming shortened V by 4 bases and J by 3 bases, and 11 bases separated the two germline ends. Here the CDR3 DNA reads TGTGCCACCAGCATGTCTAGCGAAACAGATACGCAGTATTTT. This codes for CATSMSSETDTQYF.

This clone was found once. V and J are TRBV29-1 and TRBJ2-3, with D maybe TRBD2 (6 bases). Germline V gene sequence: CDR1 SQVTM, CDR2 ANQGSEA. The CDR3 is 14 residues long. V lost 0 bases to trimming and J lost 5 bases, with 12 bases between them. The CDR3: CSVEDSLRGDTQYF. The CDR3 coding sequence is TGCAGCGTTGAAGACAGTCTGCGGGGAGATACGCAGTATTTT.

Details on this clone: The identical CDR3 is also encoded by other nucleotide sequences in the sample. The gene calls are TRBV5-6 and TRBJ1-2, with TRBD1 identical over 7 bases. Germline CDR1 is SGHDT and CDR2 is YYEEEE. J was trimmed by 3 bases and V by 5 bases; bases with no gene match: 13. The CDR3 is 16 amino acids. CDR3 sequence: CASSLFLRGRDYGYTF. The DNA of the CDR3 is TGTGCCAGCAGTTTGTTTTTGAGGGGGCGCGACTATGGCTACACCTTC. The whole variable domain, remainder taken from reference TRBV5-6 and TRBJ1-2, is DAGVTQSPTHLIKTRGQQVTLRCSPKSGHDTVSWYQQALGQGPQFIFQYYEEEERQRGNFPDRFSGHQFPNYSSELNVNALLLGDSALYLCASSLFLRGRDYGYTFGSGTRLTVV.

V and J are TRBV5-1 and TRBJ1-2; TRBD1 agrees at 8 bases. The CDR3 has 13 residues. The junction had 10 bases not matched to a gene; V was cut back by 3 bases and J by 12 bases. The V gene's germline CDR1 is SGHRS and CDR2 YFSETQ. The CDR3 DNA reads TGCGCCAGCAGCTCCGGACAGGGACTCGCTAACACCTTC. Protein: CASSSGQGLANTF.

The rearrangement joins TRBV4-1 to TRBJ2-7; possible D gene TRBD2, 5 bases. The length of the CDR3 is 15 residues. V was cut by 0 bases and J by 3 bases, with 12 bases left in between. Germline CDR1 and CDR2: MGHRA and YSYEKL. The CDR3, as DNA: TGCGCCAGCAGCCAAGAAACTAGGAGTAGCTACGAGCAGTACTTC. Protein product: CASSQETRSSYEQYF.

DNA for the CDR3: TGTGCCAGCAGTTTCAACTCTTGGACAGAAAATAATTCACCCCTCCACTTT. Its translation is CASSFNSWTENNSPLHF. V and J are TRBV2 and TRBJ1-6, with D possibly matching TRBD1 (6 bases). CDR1 is SNHLY and CDR2 is FYNNEI in the germline V gene. The CDR3 is 17 residues long. V lost 5 bases to trimming and J lost 5 bases, with 19 bases between them. The full variable domain, its missing parts supplied by reference TRBV2 and TRBJ1-6, is EPEVTQTPSHQVTQMGQEVILRCVPISNHLYFYWYRQILGQKVEFLVSFYNNEISEKSEIFDDQFSVERPDGSNFTLKIRSTKLEDSAMYFCASSFNSWTENNSPLHFGNGTRLTVT.

The chain recombines TRBV12-2 with TRBJ1-5; the D call in the table, TRBD1, was not verified against the DNA. TRBV12-2 is labeled a pseudogene. This CDR3 region has 13 residues. The CDR3 loop is CASPKAGNQPQHF. Written as DNA, the CDR3 is TGTGCAAGTCCCAAGGCAGGGAATCAGCCCCAGCATTTT.

This clone was detected a few times. V usage is TRBV27 and J usage is TRBJ2-2; 8 nucleotides line up with TRBD1. V was pared by 6 bases and J by 1 base, with 1 base of the junction left unmatched. CDR1 and CDR2 (germline): MNHEY, SMNVEV (reference sequence). CDR3 length: 14 amino acids. Here the CDR3 reads CASRGTGNTGELFF. In DNA form, the CDR3 reads TGTGCCAGCAGAGGGACAGGGAACACCGGGGAGCTGTTTTTT.

V gene TRBV7-2 combines with J gene TRBJ2-1, with 11 bases fitting TRBD2. Trimming cost V 5 bases and J 9 bases; bases outside gene matches: 9. The CDR3 has 15 residues. Germline lookup yields CDR1 SGHTA and CDR2 FQGNSA. CDR3 in amino acids: CASSPVAGGPGEQFF. DNA for the CDR3: TGTGCCAGCAGCCCAGTAGCGGGAGGGCCTGGTGAGCAGTTCTTC.

The chain links TRBV9 to TRBJ2-1, with 10 positions matching TRBD2. CDR1 is SGDLS and CDR2 is YYNGEE in the germline V gene. This CDR3 has 21 amino acids. V shed 2 bases, J shed 0 bases, and the junction held 17 bases outside the gene matches. Here the CDR3 reads CASSVSSGSTSQPSSYNEQFF. As DNA, the CDR3 is TGTGCCAGCAGCGTTTCTAGCGGGAGCACTTCTCAACCGAGCTCCTACAATGAGCAGTTCTTC.

This chain connects TRBV27 to TRBJ2-1; no clear D. Germline-derived CDR1 and CDR2 are MNHEY and SMNVEV (reference sequence). The ends were cut back, 8 bases at V and 3 bases at J, with 5 bases in the middle. This CDR3 region has 11 residues. Here the CDR3 DNA reads TGTGCCAGCCGAGACTACAATGAGCAGTTCTTC. It is translated as CASRDYNEQFF.

The CDR3 reads CASSLLQLRSGANVLTF. CDR3 bases: TGCGCCAGCAGCTTGTTACAGCTACGCTCTGGGGCCAACGTCCTGACTTTC. This chain joins TRBV5-1 and TRBJ2-6; D unresolved. CDR1 is SGHRS, CDR2 YFSETQ, per germline. The CDR3 is made up of 17 amino acids. Between the trimmed V and J ends, which lost 1 base and 0 bases, there was a span of 11 bases.

This chain uses TRBV5-6 with TRBJ2-1, with 7 nucleotides matching TRBD2. Per germline, CDR1 SGHDT and CDR2 YYEEEE. The CDR3 sequence is 13 residues long. Trimming at V came to 4 bases and at J to 4 bases, leaving 2 bases not matched to a gene. CDR3 in DNA: TGTGCCAGCAGCCCCGGGAGGTACAATGAGCAGTTCTTC. Translating gives CASSPGRYNEQFF.

The genes are TRBV7-6 and TRBJ2-1; possible D gene TRBD1, 5 bases. CDR3 size: 18 residues. CDR1 and CDR2 from the germline V gene are SGHVS and FNYEAQ. The ends were cut back, 3 bases at V and 0 bases at J, with 18 bases in the middle. The DNA of the CDR3 is TGTGCCAGCAGCTTCCCTCAGGACACGATGAGCTCCTACAATGAGCAGTTCTTC. Translated: CASSFPQDTMSSYNEQFF.

The chain links TRBV6-5 to TRBJ1-5; no reliable D call. V lost 10 bases to trimming and J lost 2 bases, with 12 bases between them. Germline V gene sequence: CDR1 MNHEY, CDR2 SVGAGI. The CDR3 extends over 13 amino acids. The chain's CDR3 is CATHPGGNQPQHF. DNA for the CDR3: TGTGCCACCCACCCGGGTGGCAATCAGCCCCAGCATTTT.

The chain recombines TRBV25-1 with TRBJ1-6; 9 bases line up with TRBD1. The J segment lost 8 bases and the V segment lost 9 bases, leaving 5 bases of the junction unmatched. Per the germline V gene, CDR1 is MGHDK and CDR2 is SYGVNS. The CDR3 has 13 amino acids. The CDR3 loop reads CAREGQGDSPLHF. Written as DNA, the CDR3 is TGTGCCAGGGAGGGACAGGGAGATTCACCCCTCCACTTT.

The chain uses TRBV7-9 and TRBJ2-3; TRBD2 matches at 10 bases. Germline assignment: CDR1 SEHNR and CDR2 FQNEAQ (reference sequence). V lost 4 bases and J lost 5; bases outside the gene matches: 18. This CDR3 comprises 19 residues. CDR3 bases: TGTGCCAGCAGCTCCCTGGCGGGATCCGGGACTAGCGTCGTAGATACGCAGTATTTT. Its translation is CASSSLAGSGTSVVDTQYF.

The rearrangement joins TRBV5-1 to TRBJ1-3; 9 positions agree with TRBD1. Trimming at V came to 4 bases and at J to 2 bases, leaving 4 bases not matched to a gene. The CDR3 loop spans 15 amino acids. The germline V gene encodes CDR1 SGHRS and CDR2 YFSETQ. The CDR3, as DNA: TGCGCCAGCAGCCCTGGGACAGGGACTGGAAACACCATATATTTT. Residues: CASSPGTGTGNTIYF. Full variable domain (rest looked up from reference TRBV5-1 and TRBJ1-3): KAGVTQTPRYLIKTRGQQVTLSCSPISGHRSVSWYQQTPGQGLQFLFEYFSETQRNKGNFPGRFSGRQFSNSRSEMNVSTLELGDSALYLCASSPGTGTGNTIYFGEGSWLTVV.

V usage is TRBV5-1 and J usage is TRBJ2-5; D remains ambiguous. Germline V CDR1 and CDR2: SGHRS, YFSETQ. V lost 0 bases and J 4 bases, leaving 10 bases between the germline ends. There are 14 residues in the CDR3. The CDR3 sequence: CASSLASVRETQYF. CDR3 coding DNA: TGCGCCAGCAGCTTGGCCTCAGTAAGAGAGACCCAGTACTTC.

This clone was picked up one time. This chain uses TRBV9 with TRBJ1-2, with 10 bases that match TRBD1. Germline CDR1 is SGDLS and CDR2 is YYNGEE. This CDR3 has 16 amino acids. V was clipped by 4 bases and J by 8 bases; unmatched bases: 14. In DNA, the CDR3 is TGTGCCAGCAGCTCAGCCCCGGGACAGGGGCCGGAAGGCTACACCTTC. It translates to CASSSAPGQGPEGYTF.

The chain has TRBV9 and TRBJ2-3; 9 nucleotides line up with TRBD2. The CDR3 has 16 amino acids. Germline CDR1 is SGDLS and CDR2 is YYNGEE. V lost 3 bases, J lost 3 bases, and 8 bases stayed unmatched. The CDR3 DNA reads TGTGCCAGCAGCGGTCGGGCGGGAGGGCCGACAGATACGCAGTATTTT. It is translated as CASSGRAGGPTDTQYF.

This clone appeared once. V gene TRBV10-1 combines with J gene TRBJ2-3, with TRBD2 matching over 12 bases. The CDR3 is 16 amino acids. The trim removed 6 bases at V and 5 bases at J, leaving 9 bases unmatched. CDR1 is WNHNN, CDR2 SYGVQD, per germline (reference sequence). Here the CDR3 DNA reads TGCGCCAGCAGCTCCGGACTAGCGGGACTAATAGATACGCAGTATTTT. Protein product: CASSSGLAGLIDTQYF.